This TCR beta chain comes out of a study of control samples from healthy donors and cancer patients. This CDR3 spans 15 amino acids. CDR1 is DFQATT, CDR2 SNEGSKA, per germline (reference sequence). V lost 3 bases and J lost 4; bases outside the gene matches: 8. Assay: immunoSEQ multiplex PCR; the TCRdb copy retains only in-frame clones and omits some. The sample consists of around 19,000 clones, approximately 78% of them appearing once. The sequenced material came from PBMCs. This TCR derives from a man older than 75 with head and neck cancer. This chain joins TRBV20-1 and TRBJ2-1, with 8 bases that match TRBD2. The CDR3 region is CSASLGAGAYNEQFF. The CDR3 region has the DNA TGCAGTGCTAGTTTGGGAGCGGGAGCTTACAATGAGCAGTTCTTC.